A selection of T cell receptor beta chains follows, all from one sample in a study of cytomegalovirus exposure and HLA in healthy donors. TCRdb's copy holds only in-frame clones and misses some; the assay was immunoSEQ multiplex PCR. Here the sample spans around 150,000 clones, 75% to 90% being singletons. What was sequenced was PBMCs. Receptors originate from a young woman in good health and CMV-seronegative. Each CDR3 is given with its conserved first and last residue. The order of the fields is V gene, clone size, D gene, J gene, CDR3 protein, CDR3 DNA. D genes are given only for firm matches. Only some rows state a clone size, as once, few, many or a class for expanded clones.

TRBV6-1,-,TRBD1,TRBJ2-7,CASSGTGPSYEQYF,TGTGCCAGCAGCGGGACAGGGCCCTCCTACGAGCAGTACTTC
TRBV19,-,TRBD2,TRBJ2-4,CASSIGYSGMGLDIQYF,TGTGCCAGTAGTATAGGCTACAGCGGGATGGGGTTAGACATTCAGTACTTC
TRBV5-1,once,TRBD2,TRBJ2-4,CASSLMTSAGKAKNIQYF,TGCGCCAGCAGCTTGATGACCTCAGCGGGGAAGGCCAAAAACATTCAGTACTTC
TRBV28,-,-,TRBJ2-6,CASSPLQDSGANVLTF,TGTGCCAGCAGTCCTCTTCAGGACTCTGGGGCCAACGTCCTGACTTTC
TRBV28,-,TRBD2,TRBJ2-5,CASSSGLAGGRETQYF,TGTGCCAGCAGTTCCGGACTAGCGGGGGGGCGGGAGACCCAGTACTTC
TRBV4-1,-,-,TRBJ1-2,CASSQAGRAGGYTF,TGCGCCAGCAGCCAAGCGGGCAGGGCGGGGGGCTACACCTTC
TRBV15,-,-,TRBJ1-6,CATSRGQDSYNSPLHF,TGTGCCACCAGCCGAGGCCAGGACAGCTATAATTCACCCCTCCACTTT
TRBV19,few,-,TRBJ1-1,CASSWEIMNTEAFF,TGTGCCAGTAGTTGGGAGATCATGAACACTGAAGCTTTCTTT
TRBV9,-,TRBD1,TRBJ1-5,CASSVEGQGVQPQHF,TGTGCCAGCAGCGTAGAAGGACAGGGGGTTCAGCCCCAGCATTTT
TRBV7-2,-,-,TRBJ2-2,CASSIPGGELFF,TGTGCCAGCAGCATCCCGGGCGGGGAGCTGTTTTTT
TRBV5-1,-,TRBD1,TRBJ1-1,CASSLPSGGTEAFF,TGCGCCAGCAGCTTGCCCTCAGGGGGCACTGAAGCTTTCTTT
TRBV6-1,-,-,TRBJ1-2,CASSARQYGYTF,TGTGCCAGCAGTGCACGACAGTATGGCTACACCTTC
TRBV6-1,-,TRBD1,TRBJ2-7,CASEGGREPYEQYF,TGTGCCAGCGAAGGGGGCAGGGAGCCCTACGAGCAGTACTTC
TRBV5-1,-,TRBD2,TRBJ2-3,CASSLRRGGVTDTQYF,TGCGCCAGCAGCTTGCGGCGGGGGGGCGTCACAGATACGCAGTATTTT
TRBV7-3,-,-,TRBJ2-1,CASSPAVGAHNEQFF,TGTGCCAGCAGCCCTGCTGTGGGAGCGCACAATGAGCAGTTCTTC
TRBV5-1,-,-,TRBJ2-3,CASSLGLPQGTQYF,TGCGCCAGCAGCTTAGGACTACCCCAGGGTACGCAGTATTTT
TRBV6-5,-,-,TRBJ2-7,CASSYSTGYEQYF,TGTGCCAGCAGTTACTCCACGGGGTACGAGCAGTACTTC
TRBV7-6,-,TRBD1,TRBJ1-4,CASSLDRGQGNEKLFF,TGTGCCAGCAGCTTAGATAGGGGACAGGGGAATGAAAAACTGTTTTTT
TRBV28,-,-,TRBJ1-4,CASSPDRSNEKLFF,TGTGCCAGCAGCCCTGACAGGTCCAATGAAAAACTGTTTTTT
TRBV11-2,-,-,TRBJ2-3,CASSFEGTDTQYF,TGTGCCAGCAGCTTCGAGGGCACAGATACGCAGTATTTT
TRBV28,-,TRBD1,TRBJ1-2,CASRGTGAGSNYGYTF,TGTGCCAGCAGGGGGACAGGGGCCGGGTCTAACTATGGCTACACCTTC
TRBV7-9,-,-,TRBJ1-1,CASSFADRGNTEAFF,TGTGCCAGCAGCTTCGCAGACCGGGGGAACACTGAAGCTTTCTTT
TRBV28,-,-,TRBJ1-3,CASSRYRVDSGNTIYF,TGTGCCAGCAGTCGTTACAGGGTCGACTCTGGAAACACCATATATTTT
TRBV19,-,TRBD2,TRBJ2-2,CASSMGGVTGELFF,TGTGCCAGTAGTATGGGGGGGGTTACCGGGGAGCTGTTTTTT
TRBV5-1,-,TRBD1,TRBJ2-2,CASGQDRGNTGELFF,TGCGCCAGCGGCCAAGACAGGGGGAACACCGGGGAGCTGTTTTTT
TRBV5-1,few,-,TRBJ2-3,CASSGGTASTDTQYF,TGCGCCAGCAGCGGGGGGACAGCTAGCACAGATACGCAGTATTTT
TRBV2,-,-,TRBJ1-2,CASSPDSSGYTF,TGTGCCAGCAGTCCAGATTCCTCGGGCTACACCTTC
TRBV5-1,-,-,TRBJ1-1,CASRYRLMNTEAFF,TGCGCCAGCCGTTACAGGCTGATGAACACTGAAGCTTTCTTT
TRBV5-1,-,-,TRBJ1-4,CASSTFLGQNEKLFF,TGCGCCAGCAGCACGTTCCTGGGACAAAATGAAAAACTGTTTTTT
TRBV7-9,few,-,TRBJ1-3,CASSEAPEAIYF,TGTGCCAGCAGCGAGGCCCCGGAGGCCATATATTTT
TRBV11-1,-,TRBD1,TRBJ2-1,CASSAWTGQYNEQFF,TGTGCCAGCAGCGCCTGGACAGGCCAGTACAATGAGCAGTTCTTC
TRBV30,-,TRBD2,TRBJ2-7,CAWSVSGGGYEQYF,TGTGCCTGGAGTGTTAGCGGGGGGGGCTACGAGCAGTACTTC
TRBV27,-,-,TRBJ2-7,CASSPREISYEQYF,TGTGCCAGCAGCCCCCGGGAGATCTCCTACGAGCAGTACTTC
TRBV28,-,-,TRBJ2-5,CASSLRRETQYF,TGTGCCAGCAGTTTGCGCCGAGAGACCCAGTACTTC
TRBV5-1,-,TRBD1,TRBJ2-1,CASSWTGGSDEQFF,TGCGCCAGCAGCTGGACAGGGGGCAGCGATGAGCAGTTCTTC